This passage covers 20 T cell receptor beta chains from one sample sequenced in a study of Ad26.COV2.S vaccination and SARS-CoV-2 variants. Data came from immunoSEQ multiplex PCR; TCRdb stores just in-frame clones and leaves some out. This table holds around 250,000 clones, roughly nine tenths found once. This sample's treatment: some 20 received Ad26.COV2.S at low or high dose, single or two shots; about 5 received placebo; per-sample allocation not given. Vaccine and placebo recipients were sampled on day 63 after the first injection. The sample was peripheral blood, taken in a trial of Ad26.COV2.S vaccine versus placebo. The receptors were sampled from a person between 18 and 65 years old who received the Ad26.COV2.S COVID-19 vaccine or a placebo.

This clone was detected once. The gene calls are TRBV9 and TRBJ1-5; 7 bases align to TRBD1. V lost 2 bases and J lost 3; bases outside the gene matches: 8. Germline CDR1 reads SGDLS; CDR2 reads YYNGEE. CDR3 length: 16 residues. The CDR3 region has the DNA TGTGCCAGCAGCGTGGACGGGACAGTAGACAATCAGCCCCAGCATTTT. It yields the protein CASSVDGTVDNQPQHF. Looking up the rest from reference TRBV9 and TRBJ1-5 gives the full variable domain: DSGVTQTPKHLITATGQRVTLRCSPRSGDLSVYWYQQSLDQGLQFLIQYYNGEERAKGNILERFSAQQFPDLHSELNLSSLELGDSALYFCASSVDGTVDNQPQHFGDGTRLSIL.

The chain recombines TRBV18 with TRBJ2-7; D may be TRBD2 (6 bases). V was trimmed by 3 bases and J by 6 bases, leaving 15 bases between them. The germline gives CDR1 KGHSH, CDR2 LQKENI. The CDR3 length is 14 residues. The DNA for the CDR3 is TGTGCCAGCTCACCGGACTACCTCGGAGGCGAGCAGTACGTC. This codes for CASSPDYLGGEQYV.

Only a few counts were recorded for this clone. V is TRBV10-1 and J is TRBJ1-5, with no clear D. From germline, CDR1 is WNHNN and CDR2 SYGVQD (reference sequence). This CDR3 has 15 amino acids. The V end was cut by 6 bases, the J end by 4 bases, with 16 bases between. The CDR3 coding sequence is TGCGCCAGCAGCCGCGGACGGAGTCCAAATCAGCCCCAGCATTTT. Protein product: CASSRGRSPNQPQHF.

The gene calls are TRBV19 and TRBJ2-3; a weak D match, TRBD1 (7 bases). CDR1 and CDR2 (germline): LNHDA, SQIVND (reference sequence). Trimming removed 10 bases at V and 4 bases at J, with 21 bases between. The CDR3 totals 15 residues. The CDR3 nucleotides read TGTGCCACCGCAGTACAGGGGCGGAGGGCAGATACGCAGTATTTT. Its protein is CATAVQGRRADTQYF.

J is TRBJ1-4 and V is TRBV6-5; weak D call: TRBD1 (5 bases). The CDR3 contains 16 residues. Per the germline V gene, CDR1 is MNHEY and CDR2 is SVGAGI. Trimming took off 2 bases at V and 5 bases at J, with 15 bases between the two ends. DNA for the CDR3: TGTGCCAGCAGTTACGGAGGGGCCTTTGGGAATGAAAAACTGTTTTTT. Encoded protein: CASSYGGAFGNEKLFF.

The chain combines TRBV7-9 with TRBJ2-7; possibly TRBD1 for D (6 bases). The germline gives CDR1 SEHNR, CDR2 FQNEAQ (reference sequence). The CDR3 loop spans 15 amino acids. With 1 base removed from V and 5 bases from J, the gap between germline ends came to 15 bases. In DNA, the CDR3 is TGTGCCAGCAGCTTAGAAACTACAGGGCTGAACGAGCAGTACTTC. It yields the protein CASSLETTGLNEQYF.

The chain joins TRBV30 to TRBJ1-5, with D uncertain. Germline V lookup: CDR1 GTSNPN, CDR2 SVGIG (reference sequence). This CDR3 contains 15 residues. The V and J ends lost 0 bases and 2 bases respectively, with 11 bases between them. This CDR3 is CAWSVPGSGNQPQHF. The CDR3 nucleotides read TGTGCCTGGAGTGTACCAGGATCGGGCAATCAGCCCCAGCATTTT.

The chain is built from TRBV28 and TRBJ2-3; maybe TRBD2 (5 bases). The CDR3 runs 14 residues. Germline values: CDR1 MDHEN, CDR2 SYDVKM. V shed 7 bases and J shed 5 bases, with 16 bases lying between them. CDR3 nucleotides: TGTGCCAGCATATCCTCCGGGAATGGAGATACGCAGTATTTT. Translated, it gives CASISSGNGDTQYF.

The CDR3: CASSERGGTDTQYF. The CDR3 bases are TGTGCCAGCAGCGAGAGGGGGGGGACAGATACGCAGTATTTT. This sequence joins TRBV2 and TRBJ2-3; TRBD2 is a possible D gene (7 bases). Per the germline V gene, CDR1 is SNHLY and CDR2 is FYNNEI. Trimming took 6 bases from V and 3 from J, leaving 13 bases between them. The CDR3 is 14 residues long. The full variable domain, in which reference TRBV2 and TRBJ2-3 provide the parts outside the CDR3, is EPEVTQTPSHQVTQMGQEVILRCVPISNHLYFYWYRQILGQKVEFLVSFYNNEISEKSEIFDDQFSVERPDGSNFTLKIRSTKLEDSAMYFCASSERGGTDTQYFGPGTRLTVL.

V gene TRBV4-3 combines with J gene TRBJ1-1; unclear D gene. CDR1 LGHNA and CDR2 YSLEER come from the germline V gene. The V and J ends lost 1 base and 8 bases respectively, with 14 bases between them. CDR3 length: 14 residues. CDR3 sequence: CASSQVAPDPEAFF. As DNA, the CDR3 is TGCGCCAGCAGCCAAGTGGCCCCGGATCCGGAAGCTTTCTTT.

V is TRBV6-5 and J is TRBJ1-2; 10 bases are shared with TRBD1. This CDR3 has 14 residues. Germline V CDR1 and CDR2: MNHEY, SVGAGI. V lost 6 bases and J lost 5; bases outside the gene matches: 6. CDR3 region: CASRKVGQGYGYTF. The CDR3 region has the DNA TGTGCCAGCAGGAAAGTGGGACAGGGGTATGGCTACACCTTC.

The gene calls are TRBV2 and TRBJ1-2; 9 positions agree with TRBD1. With V trimmed by 7 bases and J by 8 bases, 11 bases remained unmatched. CDR1 and CDR2 from the germline V gene are SNHLY and FYNNEI. This CDR3 is 14 amino acids long. CDR3 nucleotides: TGTGCCAGCAATCCGGGACAGGGCTCAAGAGGCTACACCTTC. Encoded protein: CASNPGQGSRGYTF.

The CDR3 region is CASSLRLAGVSGANVLTF. The CDR3, as DNA: TGTGCCAGCAGCTTACGGCTAGCGGGGGTCTCTGGGGCCAACGTCCTGACTTTC. The chain couples TRBV5-4 to TRBJ2-6; 10 bases match TRBD2. V lost 2 bases to trimming and J lost 0 bases; unmatched junction nucleotides: 5. The germline CDR1 and CDR2 sequences are SGHNT and YYREEE (reference sequence). This CDR3 spans 18 amino acids.

The chain combines TRBV10-3 with TRBJ2-5; 9 bases match TRBD2. Looked up from germline, CDR1 is ENHRY and CDR2 is SYGVKD. V shed 5 bases, J shed 4 bases, and the junction held 8 bases outside the gene matches. This CDR3 region has 15 residues. Here the CDR3 DNA reads TGTGCCATCAGTTCCGGGACTAGCAGCCGAGAGACCCAGTACTTC. Its protein product is CAISSGTSSRETQYF.

The V gene is TRBV9, the J gene TRBJ2-5, with TRBD2 as a possible D gene (5 bases). Germline V lookup: CDR1 SGDLS, CDR2 YYNGEE. Trimming took off 0 bases at V and 2 bases at J, with 8 bases between the two ends. The CDR3 runs 14 residues. CDR3: CASSVETSQETQYF. The CDR3 region has the DNA TGTGCCAGCAGCGTAGAAACTAGTCAAGAGACCCAGTACTTC.

The J gene is TRBJ2-2, the V gene TRBV10-3; 11 bases fit TRBD2. The J segment lost 5 bases and the V segment lost 6 bases, leaving 8 bases of the junction unmatched. CDR1 and CDR2 (germline): ENHRY, SYGVKD. The CDR3 consists of 16 residues. The CDR3 loop reads CAIRTRLAGPTGELFF. The DNA of the CDR3 is TGTGCCATCAGGACCCGACTAGCGGGACCAACCGGGGAGCTGTTTTTT.

The chain is built from TRBV7-3 and TRBJ2-2; 11 nucleotides match TRBD2. Trimming removed 5 bases from V and 8 bases from J; junction bases left unmatched: 7. The CDR3 spans 15 residues. Germline V CDR1 and CDR2: SGHTA, FQGTGA. The CDR3 spells CASSPRTSGLGELFF. The CDR3 nucleotides read TGTGCCAGCAGCCCCCGGACTAGCGGGCTAGGGGAGCTGTTTTTT. Using reference TRBV7-3 and TRBJ2-2 for the parts outside the CDR3, the full variable domain is GAGVSQTPSNKVTEKGKYVELRCDPISGHTALYWYRQSLGQGPEFLIYFQGTGAADDSGLPNDRFFAVRPEGSVSTLKIQRTERGDSAVYLCASSPRTSGLGELFFGEGSRLTVL.

The rearrangement uses TRBV6-5 and TRBJ2-2; possible D gene TRBD2, 6 bases. The germline CDR1 and CDR2 sequences are MNHEY and SVGAGI. The V and J ends lost 7 bases and 4 bases respectively, with 13 bases between them. This CDR3 has 14 amino acids. The CDR3 reads CASKIREVTGELFF. CDR3 nucleotide sequence: TGTGCCAGCAAAATCAGGGAGGTCACCGGGGAGCTGTTTTTT.

V gene TRBV19 combines with J gene TRBJ1-5; D is ambiguous. The length of the CDR3 is 13 residues. Trimming pared 5 bases from V and 1 base from J, leaving 6 bases between. CDR1 is LNHDA and CDR2 is SQIVND in the germline V gene (reference sequence). CDR3 nucleotides: TGTGCCAGTAGTTGGGGAAGCAATCAGCCCCAGCATTTT. Encoded protein: CASSWGSNQPQHF.

The chain couples TRBV7-9 to TRBJ1-1; D perhaps matches TRBD1 (5 bases). Trimming shortened V by 1 base and J by 6 bases, and 12 bases separated the two germline ends. This CDR3 has 14 residues. The germline CDR1 and CDR2 sequences are SEHNR and FQNEAQ (reference sequence). The CDR3 nucleotides read TGTGCCAGCAGCTTAGACCGAGACAGCGCTGAAGCTTTCTTT. This translates into CASSLDRDSAEAFF.